These T cell receptor beta chains were read from a single sample in a study of blood T cell repertoires in COVID-19. Clones were sequenced by immunoSEQ multiplex PCR, and TCRdb holds only the in-frame ones, with some missing. This table has about 200,000 clones, roughly four fifths appearing once. The specimen sequenced was PBMCs or T cells enriched from blood (not recorded which). The receptors shown here come from a middle-aged man who had recovered from COVID-19. Each CDR3 is given with its conserved first and last residue. A D gene is named only where the DNA matches it firmly. Clone size is stated in some rows and not others, as once, few, many or a class when expanded.

v_gene: TRBV15; j_gene: TRBJ1-1; d_gene: TRBD1; abundance: -; CDR3aa: CATSRSTGAMATEAFF; CDR3nt: TGTGCCACCAGCAGATCGACAGGGGCGATGGCGACTGAAGCTTTCTTT
v_gene: TRBV11-2; j_gene: TRBJ2-1; d_gene: -; abundance: -; CDR3aa: CASTILASDEQFF; CDR3nt: TGTGCCAGCACCATTCTAGCGTCCGATGAGCAGTTCTTC
v_gene: TRBV21-1; j_gene: TRBJ1-2; d_gene: -; abundance: -; CDR3aa: CASRGQTTTNYGYTF; CDR3nt: TGTGCCAGCAGGGGACAGACAACTACTAACTATGGCTACACCTTC
v_gene: TRBV6-5; j_gene: TRBJ2-1; d_gene: TRBD2; abundance: -; CDR3aa: CASLVQGGNEQFF; CDR3nt: TGTGCCAGCCTCGTTCAGGGAGGGAATGAGCAGTTCTTC
v_gene: TRBV6-5; j_gene: TRBJ2-6; d_gene: -; abundance: once; CDR3aa: CASFFGERANVLTF; CDR3nt: TGTGCCAGCTTCTTCGGGGAACGGGCCAACGTCCTGACTTTC
v_gene: TRBV5-1; j_gene: TRBJ1-1; d_gene: -; abundance: -; CDR3aa: CASSLMSVNTEAFF; CDR3nt: TGCGCCAGCAGCTTGATGTCCGTAAACACTGAAGCTTTCTTT
v_gene: TRBV11-2; j_gene: TRBJ1-3; d_gene: TRBD1; abundance: once; CDR3aa: CASSIGQGSNTIYF; CDR3nt: TGTGCCAGCAGCATCGGACAGGGCTCAAACACCATATATTTT
v_gene: TRBV11-2; j_gene: TRBJ2-5; d_gene: -; abundance: -; CDR3aa: CASSLPSMPQYF; CDR3nt: TGTGCCAGCAGCCTACCCTCCATGCCCCAGTACTTC
v_gene: TRBV6-5; j_gene: TRBJ1-6; d_gene: -; abundance: -; CDR3aa: CASSYVPRSSPLHF; CDR3nt: TGTGCCAGCAGTTACGTGCCTCGCAGTTCACCCCTCCACTTT
v_gene: TRBV19; j_gene: TRBJ1-2; d_gene: -; abundance: -; CDR3aa: CASTPADSRMAVTGYTF; CDR3nt: TGTGCCAGTACCCCGGCTGACAGTCGGATGGCGGTGACGGGCTACACCTTC
v_gene: TRBV15; j_gene: TRBJ1-2; d_gene: TRBD1; abundance: -; CDR3aa: CATSVSEGAAGYTF; CDR3nt: TGTGCCACCAGCGTATCTGAGGGGGCGGCTGGCTACACCTTC
v_gene: TRBV7-7; j_gene: TRBJ2-3; d_gene: TRBD2; abundance: -; CDR3aa: CASSPGTSRTDTQYF; CDR3nt: TGTGCCAGCAGCCCGGGGACTAGCCGCACAGATACGCAGTATTTT
v_gene: TRBV14; j_gene: TRBJ1-6; d_gene: TRBD1; abundance: once; CDR3aa: CASSTMTGTNSPLHF; CDR3nt: TGTGCCAGCAGCACCATGACAGGGACCAATTCACCCCTCCACTTT
v_gene: TRBV7-2; j_gene: TRBJ1-2; d_gene: -; abundance: -; CDR3aa: CASSLDRQHGYTF; CDR3nt: TGTGCCAGCAGCTTAGACAGACAGCATGGCTACACCTTC
v_gene: TRBV10-3; j_gene: TRBJ1-2; d_gene: TRBD1; abundance: -; CDR3aa: CAVKNSGTAVVGYTF; CDR3nt: TGTGCCGTCAAAAATTCCGGGACAGCGGTGGTTGGCTACACCTTC
v_gene: TRBV2; j_gene: TRBJ1-2; d_gene: TRBD1; abundance: -; CDR3aa: CASSPGQGSYGYTF; CDR3nt: TGTGCCAGCAGTCCTGGACAGGGCTCCTATGGCTACACCTTC
v_gene: TRBV6-2/TRBV6-3; j_gene: TRBJ2-4; d_gene: TRBD1; abundance: once; CDR3aa: CASSPTTGSWIQYF; CDR3nt: TGTGCCAGCAGTCCCACGACAGGGTCTTGGATTCAGTACTTC
v_gene: TRBV4-1; j_gene: TRBJ1-4; d_gene: -; abundance: few; CDR3aa: CASSQIDRTIEKLFF; CDR3nt: TGCGCCAGCAGCCAGATAGACAGGACGATCGAAAAACTGTTTTTT
v_gene: TRBV5-8; j_gene: TRBJ2-3; d_gene: -; abundance: -; CDR3aa: CASSFRDTQYF; CDR3nt: TGTGCCAGCAGCTTTCGAGATACGCAGTATTTT
v_gene: TRBV25-1; j_gene: TRBJ1-2; d_gene: TRBD1; abundance: -; CDR3aa: CASEPTGTGSYGYTF; CDR3nt: TGTGCCAGCGAACCTACCGGGACAGGTTCCTATGGCTACACCTTC